A single sample is the source of the 21 T cell receptor beta chains below, sequenced in a study of cytomegalovirus exposure and HLA in healthy donors. Sequencing used immunoSEQ multiplex PCR; TCRdb keeps in-frame clones, though not all of them. The sample consists of 250,000 to 350,000 clones, 87% of them appearing once. Sequenced sample: PBMCs. The receptors shown here come from a woman aged 30 to 39 in good health and CMV-seropositive.

The V call is TRBV30, the J call TRBJ2-2, with D perhaps matching TRBD1 (5 bases). The CDR3 has 12 residues. V gave up 3 bases and J gave up 8 bases, with 10 bases separating them. Per germline, CDR1 GTSNPN and CDR2 SVGIG (reference sequence). CDR3 sequence: CAWSRVPGELFF. CDR3 DNA: TGTGCCTGGAGCAGGGTGCCGGGGGAGCTGTTTTTT.

This clone was seen more than once but under ten times. The chain recombines TRBV11-2 with TRBJ1-2; TRBD1 agrees at 7 bases. V was clipped by 0 bases and J by 7 bases; unmatched bases: 2. Germline CDR1 SGHAT, CDR2 FQNNGV. The CDR3 is 13 amino acids. CDR3: CASSLEGGRGYTF. The CDR3 DNA follows: TGTGCCAGCAGCTTAGAAGGGGGCCGTGGCTACACCTTC.

This chain links TRBV30 with TRBJ1-5, with D possibly being TRBD1 (6 bases). Germline values: CDR1 GTSNPN, CDR2 SVGIG (reference sequence). The length of the CDR3 is 15 residues. Trimming took off 0 bases at V and 4 bases at J, with 13 bases between the two ends. The CDR3 is CAWSVVSGVNQPQHF. CDR3 sequence (DNA): TGTGCCTGGAGTGTGGTGTCAGGGGTAAATCAGCCCCAGCATTTT.

The rearrangement links TRBV27 to TRBJ2-7; D might be TRBD2 (6 bases). The CDR3 has 13 residues. With 5 bases removed from V and 2 bases from J, the gap between germline ends came to 10 bases. Germline assignment: CDR1 MNHEY and CDR2 SMNVEV (reference sequence). The CDR3 DNA is TGTGCCAGCAGTCCACGGGAGCCCTACGAGCAGTACTTC. It encodes CASSPREPYEQYF.

CDR3 region: CASSPRVASGNEQFF. The CDR3 region has the DNA TGTGCCAGCTCACCAAGGGTCGCATCGGGGAATGAGCAGTTCTTC. The chain links TRBV18 to TRBJ2-1, with a tentative D call TRBD2 (5 bases). Trimming cost V 2 bases and J 7 bases, with 15 bases left between them. Germline V gene sequence: CDR1 KGHSH, CDR2 LQKENI. This CDR3 is built from 15 residues.

This clone was seen more than once but under ten times. The gene calls are TRBV19 and TRBJ2-7; D not certain. With 5 bases removed from V and 1 base from J, the gap between germline ends came to 9 bases. This CDR3 has 13 residues. Germline V CDR1 and CDR2: LNHDA, SQIVND (reference sequence). Here the CDR3 DNA reads TGTGCCAGTAGTGCAGGACCATCCTACGAGCAGTACTTC. Protein: CASSAGPSYEQYF.

The chain is built from TRBV7-9 and TRBJ2-7, with a weak D call TRBD2 (5 bases). The CDR3 runs 14 residues. The V end lost 5 bases, the J end lost 1 base, and 12 bases lay between the germline ends. The germline V gene has CDR1 SEHNR and CDR2 FQNEAQ (reference sequence). The CDR3 DNA sequence: TGTGCCAGCAGCCAACCCGGGAATTCCTACGAGCAGTACTTC. Its protein product is CASSQPGNSYEQYF.

The rearrangement links TRBV15 to TRBJ1-2, with a tentative D call TRBD1 (5 bases). The CDR3 is 14 amino acids. Germline V gene sequence: CDR1 LNHNV, CDR2 YYDKDF (reference sequence). The germline V and J ends were trimmed by 0 bases and 8 bases, with 13 bases remaining between them. The CDR3 DNA is TGTGCCACCAGCAGAGAAGGGAGGGGCGGAGGCTACACCTTC. It specifies CATSREGRGGGYTF.

The V and J genes are TRBV2 and TRBJ2-3; 7 bases are a match to TRBD1. CDR3 length: 14 amino acids. Germline V gene data show CDR1 as SNHLY and CDR2 as FYNNEI. With 6 bases clipped from V and 2 bases from J, the junction kept 5 bases outside the gene matches. CDR3 residues: CASRGDSFTDTQYF. The CDR3 DNA is TGTGCCAGCAGAGGGGACAGCTTCACAGATACGCAGTATTTT.

The CDR3 nucleotides read TGTGCCAGCAGTTTAATGATTGATCAGCCCCAGCATTTT. Translated: CASSLMIDQPQHF. The genes are TRBV27 and TRBJ1-5; no definite D call. Germline V lookup: CDR1 MNHEY, CDR2 SMNVEV (reference sequence). CDR3 length: 13 residues. V was shortened by 2 bases and J by 5 bases, with 7 bases between the two germline ends.

CDR3 loop: CASSLSPTGNYGYTF. The CDR3 nucleotides read TGTGCCAGCAGTTTATCGCCCACAGGGAACTATGGCTACACCTTC. The rearrangement joins TRBV27 to TRBJ1-2; D perhaps matches TRBD1 (6 bases). With 0 bases removed from V and 2 bases from J, the gap between germline ends came to 10 bases. This CDR3 region has 15 residues. Germline CDR1 is MNHEY and CDR2 is SMNVEV (reference sequence).

The V call is TRBV4-2, the J call TRBJ2-1; 7 bases align to TRBD2. This CDR3 is built from 13 residues. CDR1 is LGHNA, CDR2 YNFKEQ, per germline. V trimming: 3 bases; J trimming: 12 bases; junction bases outside the gene matches: 8. CDR3 sequence: CASSQDLSGGQFF. Written as DNA, the CDR3 is TGTGCCAGCAGCCAGGACTTATCGGGAGGGCAGTTCTTC.

The V gene is TRBV27, the J gene TRBJ1-5; TRBD1 might be the D (6 bases). V lost 6 bases and J lost 7, with 16 bases in between. CDR1 is MNHEY, CDR2 SMNVEV, per germline (reference sequence). The CDR3 extends over 14 amino acids. The CDR3 bases are TGTGCCAGCAGAAAGATAGGGGGTTTCCAGCCCCAGCATTTT. Its protein product is CASRKIGGFQPQHF.

This chain links TRBV7-8 with TRBJ2-7; possibly TRBD1 for D (5 bases). The CDR3 runs to 20 residues. Germline loops: CDR1 SGHVS, CDR2 FQNEAQ. Trimming left V 0 bases short and J 3 bases short, with 27 bases between. The CDR3 spells CASSLAPRRSQVLTRYEQYF. The CDR3 nucleotides read TGTGCCAGCAGCTTAGCCCCACGTAGATCACAGGTTTTAACTCGCTACGAGCAGTACTTC.

The chain combines TRBV27 with TRBJ1-1; 8 nucleotides line up with TRBD1. CDR3 length equals 15 residues. Looked up from germline, CDR1 is MNHEY and CDR2 is SMNVEV (reference sequence). Trimming cost V 5 bases and J 2 bases; bases outside gene matches: 7. CDR3 DNA: TGTGCCAGCAGTGGAAACAGGGGGTTCAACACTGAAGCTTTCTTT. Encoded protein: CASSGNRGFNTEAFF.

The rearrangement joins TRBV5-1 to TRBJ2-7; TRBD1 might be the D (6 bases). The CDR3 runs to 14 residues. Trimming took off 3 bases at V and 6 bases at J, with 16 bases between the two ends. CDR1 is SGHRS, CDR2 YFSETQ, per germline. Here the CDR3 DNA reads TGCGCCAGCAGCTCCGAGGGGGTATGGGGCGAGCAGTACTTC. Translating it yields CASSSEGVWGEQYF.

This clone was observed a few times. J is TRBJ2-7 and V is TRBV28; tentative D call: TRBD2 (7 bases). CDR1 is MDHEN, CDR2 SYDVKM, per germline. The CDR3 totals 13 residues. V was cut by 10 bases and J by 4 bases, with 17 bases left in between. In nucleotides, the CDR3 is TGTGCCACCGTGTGGGGAGGGGGTTACGAGCAGTACTTC. It codes for CATVWGGGYEQYF.

The chain carries TRBV7-6 and TRBJ2-2; 9 nucleotides agree with TRBD1. The junction had 3 bases not matched to a gene; V was cut back by 2 bases and J by 5 bases. Looked up from germline, CDR1 is SGHVS and CDR2 is FNYEAQ. This CDR3 comprises 15 residues. CDR3 DNA sequence: TGTGCCAGCAGCTTACCGACAGGGGGTACCGGGGAGCTGTTTTTT. It encodes CASSLPTGGTGELFF. The whole variable domain, filled in from reference TRBV7-6 and TRBJ2-2, reads GAGVSQSPRYKVTKRGQDVALRCDPISGHVSLYWYRQALGQGPEFLTYFNYEAQQDKSGLPNDRFSAERPEGSISTLTIQRTEQRDSAMYRCASSLPTGGTGELFFGEGSRLTVL.

The rearrangement uses TRBV4-1 and TRBJ2-3; D not resolved. V lost 0 bases to trimming and J lost 2 bases, with 9 bases between them. The germline CDR1 and CDR2 sequences are MGHRA and YSYEKL. This CDR3 region has 15 residues. CDR3 in DNA: TGCGCCAGCAGCCAAGACGGAGCGTTCACAGATACGCAGTATTTT. Protein product: CASSQDGAFTDTQYF.

This clone was recorded once. The J gene is TRBJ2-7, the V gene TRBV9; maybe TRBD1 (6 bases). The V end lost 2 bases, the J end lost 0 bases, and 15 bases lay between the germline ends. The CDR3 consists of 16 residues. Germline values: CDR1 SGDLS, CDR2 YYNGEE. CDR3 DNA sequence: TGTGCCAGCAGCGTCGATGGGACACGGAGCTCCTACGAGCAGTACTTC. Encoded protein: CASSVDGTRSSYEQYF.

The rearrangement links TRBV29-1 to TRBJ2-1; a possible D gene is TRBD1 (6 bases). V gave up 4 bases and J gave up 5 bases, with 15 bases separating them. Germline lookup yields CDR1 SQVTM and CDR2 ANQGSEA. This CDR3 has 14 residues. CDR3 coding DNA: TGCAGCGTTGGGAGGACAGATGTTAACAATGAGCAGTTCTTC. Its protein product is CSVGRTDVNNEQFF.